This TCR beta chain was retrieved from a study of cytomegalovirus exposure and HLA in healthy donors. Primers for the PCR totalled 60 Vbeta and 13 Jbeta. Only in-frame clones appear in the TCRdb table, and some are missing; sequencing was by immunoSEQ multiplex PCR. The sample holds 140,000 to 150,000 clones; around 84% are singletons and the top ten take about 2.6%. Germline CDR1 MNHEY, CDR2 SMNVEV (reference sequence). The CDR3 spans 13 residues. The V end lost 6 bases, the J end lost 4 bases, and 12 bases lay between the germline ends. This rearrangement joins TRBV27 to TRBJ1-2; TRBD1 might be the D (6 bases). Sequenced input: PBMCs. The clonotype was recovered from a boy younger than 10 in good health and CMV-seronegative. The CDR3 loop is CASRRLRGYGYTF. DNA of the CDR3: TGTGCCAGCAGACGGCTCAGGGGCTATGGCTACACCTTC.